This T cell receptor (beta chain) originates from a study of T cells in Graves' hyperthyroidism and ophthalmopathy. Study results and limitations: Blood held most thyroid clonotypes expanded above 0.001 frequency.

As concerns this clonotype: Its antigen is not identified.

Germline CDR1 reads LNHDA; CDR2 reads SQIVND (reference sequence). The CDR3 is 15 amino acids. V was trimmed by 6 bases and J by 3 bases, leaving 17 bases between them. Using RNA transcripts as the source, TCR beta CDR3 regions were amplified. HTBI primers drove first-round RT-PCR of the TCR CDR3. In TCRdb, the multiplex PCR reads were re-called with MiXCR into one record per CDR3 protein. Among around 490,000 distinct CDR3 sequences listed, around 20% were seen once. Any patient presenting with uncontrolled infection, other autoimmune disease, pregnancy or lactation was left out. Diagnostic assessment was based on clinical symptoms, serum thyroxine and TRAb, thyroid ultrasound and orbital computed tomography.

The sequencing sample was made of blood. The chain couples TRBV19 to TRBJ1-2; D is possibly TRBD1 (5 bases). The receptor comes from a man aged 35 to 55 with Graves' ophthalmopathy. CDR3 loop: CASSSRRGGYYGYTF. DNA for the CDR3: TGTGCCAGTAGCTCTCGACGGGGCGGCTACTATGGCTACACCTTC.